Below, one TCR beta chain is given with its context. Its specificity is not known. This sample is drawn from a study of T cell responses to AZD1222 COVID-19 vaccine. Only in-frame clones appear in the TCRdb table, and some are missing; sequencing was by immunoSEQ multiplex PCR. The table lists some 150,000 clones, around 89% of them singletons, with roughly 3.5% in the top ten. Study observations and caveats: Baseline seropositives among AZD1222 recipients totaled only 5 to 7. Clonal diversity may have been underestimated, and the donors were mostly white British, with more females than males. Per reports, nearly half of all spike-specific TCRs target regions that are unmutated in variants. After two AZD1222 doses, spike-specific TCR breadth and depth rose versus day 0.

The J segment lost 2 bases and the V segment lost 6 bases, leaving 17 bases of the junction unmatched. Germline assignment: CDR1 ENHRY and CDR2 SYGVKD. This CDR3 comprises 18 residues. Material: peripheral blood, obtained on day 0 of MenACWY control vaccination. The chain carries TRBV10-3 and TRBJ2-3, with 7 bases lining up with TRBD1. This clonotype originated in an adult in good health. CDR3 amino acids: CAISSNLGQSLVTDTQYF. CDR3 DNA sequence: TGTGCCATCAGCTCAAACTTGGGACAGTCCCTAGTCACAGATACGCAGTATTTT.